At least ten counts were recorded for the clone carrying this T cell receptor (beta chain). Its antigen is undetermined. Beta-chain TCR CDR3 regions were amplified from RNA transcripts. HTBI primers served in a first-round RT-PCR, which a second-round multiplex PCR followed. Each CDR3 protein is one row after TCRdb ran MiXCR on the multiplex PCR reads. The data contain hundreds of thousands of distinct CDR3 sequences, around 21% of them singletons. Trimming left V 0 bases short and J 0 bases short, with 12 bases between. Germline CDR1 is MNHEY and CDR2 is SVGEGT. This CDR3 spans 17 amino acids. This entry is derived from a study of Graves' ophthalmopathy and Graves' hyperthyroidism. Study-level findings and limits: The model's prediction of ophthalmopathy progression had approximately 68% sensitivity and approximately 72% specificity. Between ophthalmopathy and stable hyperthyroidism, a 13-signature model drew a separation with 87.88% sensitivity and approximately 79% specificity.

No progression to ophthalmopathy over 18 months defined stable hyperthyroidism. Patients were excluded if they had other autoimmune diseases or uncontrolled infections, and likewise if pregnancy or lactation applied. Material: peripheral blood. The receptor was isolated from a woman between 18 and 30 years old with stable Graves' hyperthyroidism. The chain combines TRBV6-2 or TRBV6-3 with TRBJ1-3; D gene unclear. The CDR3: CASSYSGQGYSGNTIYF. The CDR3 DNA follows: TGTGCCAGCAGTTACTCCGGTCAAGGGTACTCTGGAAACACCATATATTTT.